This T cell receptor (beta chain) was recovered during a study of T cell repertoires in cytomegalovirus infection. TCRdb reanalysed the reads using MiXCR and keeps one entry per CDR3 protein. The table lists some 590,000 distinct CDR3 sequences, 40% of them singletons. V was pared by 4 bases and J by 5 bases, with 23 bases between. The CDR3 has 17 residues. CDR1 and CDR2 (germline): SGHAT, FQNNGV. This clonotype was picked up a small number of times. Its target is unknown. The receptor's source is a human donor in good health (CMV status not recorded). Some clones in this sample may be carry-over from other donors' samples. The input for sequencing was cultured PBMCs, taken from culture after CMV antigen stimulation. The rearrangement links TRBV11-2 to TRBJ1-1; no definite D call. For the CDR3, the DNA is TGTGCCAGCAGCTGGACCGACTTCTGGACGGACCCTACTGAAGCTTTCTTT. This translates into CASSWTDFWTDPTEAFF.